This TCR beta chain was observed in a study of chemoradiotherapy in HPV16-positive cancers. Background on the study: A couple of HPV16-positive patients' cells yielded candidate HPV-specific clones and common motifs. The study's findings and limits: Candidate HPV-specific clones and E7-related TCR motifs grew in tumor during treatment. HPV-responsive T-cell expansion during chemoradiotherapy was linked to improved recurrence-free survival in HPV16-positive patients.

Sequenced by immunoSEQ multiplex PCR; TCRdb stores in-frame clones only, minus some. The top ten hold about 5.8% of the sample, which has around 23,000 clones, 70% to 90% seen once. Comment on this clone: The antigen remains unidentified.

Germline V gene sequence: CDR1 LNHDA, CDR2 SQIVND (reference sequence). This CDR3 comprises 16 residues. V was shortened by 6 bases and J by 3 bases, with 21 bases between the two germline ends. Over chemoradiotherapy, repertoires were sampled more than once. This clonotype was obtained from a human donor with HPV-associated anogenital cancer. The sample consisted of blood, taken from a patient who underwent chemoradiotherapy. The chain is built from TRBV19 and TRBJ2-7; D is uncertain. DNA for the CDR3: TGTGCCAGTAGCCGCGGTGGGGTTTTTGACTTCTACGAGCAGTACTTC. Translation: CASSRGGVFDFYEQYF.